A selection of T cell receptor beta chains follows, all from one sample in a study of PD-L1 blockade in urothelial cancer. Libraries were prepared by immunoSEQ multiplex PCR; TCRdb keeps only in-frame clonotypes and omits some of them. Among 20,000 to 25,000 clones, 90% were seen once, and the ten largest hold 16%. Sequencing used PBMCs, obtained around atezolizumab (anti-PD-L1) treatment. These receptors all come from a woman in her fifties or sixties with urothelial cancer. CDR3s include the opening cysteine and the closing phenylalanine or tryptophan. The order of the fields is V gene, CDR3 length, D gene, J gene, clone size, CDR3 DNA, CDR3 protein. D genes are given only for firm matches. Expanded clones get a size class; other rows say once, few or many, or leave the size out.

V: TRBV5-1
length: 17
D: -
J: TRBJ2-2
size: once
DNA: TGCGCCAGCAGCTCACCCACTGGACACATAAACACCGGGGAGCTGTTTTTT
CDR3: CASSSPTGHINTGELFF

V: TRBV7-9
length: 12
D: -
J: TRBJ2-5
size: -
DNA: TGTGCCAGCAGCTTAAACGGGGAGACCCAGTACTTC
CDR3: CASSLNGETQYF

V: TRBV2
length: 15
D: -
J: TRBJ2-7
size: -
DNA: TGTGCCAGCAGTTTGGGGACACTAGTCTCCTACGAGCAGTACTTC
CDR3: CASSLGTLVSYEQYF

V: TRBV6-1
length: 16
D: TRBD2
J: TRBJ2-7
size: -
DNA: TGTGCCAGCAGTGAACGGGAGGACTTCTCTTCCTACGAGCAGTACTTC
CDR3: CASSEREDFSSYEQYF

V: TRBV7-8
length: 15
D: -
J: TRBJ2-3
size: -
DNA: TGTGCCAGCAGCAAGGACAGAATTCGCACAGATACGCAGTATTTT
CDR3: CASSKDRIRTDTQYF

V: TRBV4-3
length: 14
D: -
J: TRBJ2-1
size: few
DNA: TGCGCCAGCAGCCAAGATCAGGACTTCAATGAGCAGTTCTTC
CDR3: CASSQDQDFNEQFF

V: TRBV19
length: 17
D: TRBD2
J: TRBJ2-5
size: once
DNA: TGTGCCAGTAGCGCACGATTGAGCGGGGGCCGACTAGTGACCCAGTACTTC
CDR3: CASSARLSGGRLVTQYF

V: TRBV2
length: 14
D: TRBD2
J: TRBJ2-5
size: -
DNA: TGTGCCAGCAATAGCGGGAGTACCCAAGAGACCCAGTACTTC
CDR3: CASNSGSTQETQYF

V: TRBV7-3
length: 13
D: TRBD2
J: TRBJ2-1
size: -
DNA: TGTGCCAGCAGTTCTACTAGCGGGAGGGCCATGGTCTTC
CDR3: CASSSTSGRAMVF

V: TRBV27
length: 14
D: -
J: TRBJ2-7
size: -
DNA: TGTGCCAGCAAAGTACAGGGTAAGGCCTACGAGCAGTACTTC
CDR3: CASKVQGKAYEQYF

V: TRBV5-1
length: 15
D: -
J: TRBJ2-7
size: -
DNA: TGCGCCAGCAGCTTGTCCGGCCAGGGGAATGACGAGCAGTACTTC
CDR3: CASSLSGQGNDEQYF

V: TRBV6-1
length: 14
D: TRBD1
J: TRBJ2-4
size: -
DNA: TGTGCCAGCATTCCCACCGGGACAGGGGGTATTCAGTACTTC
CDR3: CASIPTGTGGIQYF

V: TRBV11-3
length: 18
D: -
J: TRBJ2-1
size: -
DNA: TGTGCCAGCAGCTTAGAGGCCGGTACCGGGAGTAGGGTCAATGAGCAGTTCTTC
CDR3: CASSLEAGTGSRVNEQFF

V: TRBV15
length: 14
D: TRBD2
J: TRBJ2-1
size: -
DNA: TGTGCCACCAGCAGGGTACTAGCGGGCAATGAGCAGTTCTTC
CDR3: CATSRVLAGNEQFF

V: TRBV27
length: 16
D: -
J: TRBJ1-1
size: -
DNA: TGTGCCAGCAGTTTAATAGGGGAAGGGGTGAACACTGAAGCTTTCTTT
CDR3: CASSLIGEGVNTEAFF

V: TRBV6-1
length: 14
D: -
J: TRBJ2-1
size: -
DNA: TGTGCCAGCAGTGATTCCAGCTCCTACAATGAGCAGTTCTTC
CDR3: CASSDSSSYNEQFF

V: TRBV13
length: 14
D: -
J: TRBJ2-5
size: -
DNA: TGTGCCAGCAGCAACTCCCGGGTGCGAGAGGCCCAGTACTTC
CDR3: CASSNSRVREAQYF

V: TRBV7-9
length: 16
D: TRBD1
J: TRBJ2-3
size: -
DNA: TGTGCCAGCAGCCCGATGACAGGGCCTAGCACAGATACGCAGTATTTT
CDR3: CASSPMTGPSTDTQYF

V: TRBV5-4
length: 15
D: -
J: TRBJ2-4
size: -
DNA: TGTGCCAGCAGCTTCTACAGGGACCCACAAAACATTCAGTACTTC
CDR3: CASSFYRDPQNIQYF

V: TRBV18
length: 17
D: TRBD2
J: TRBJ2-3
size: -
DNA: TGTGCCAGCTCACCCATGACTAGCGGATCACTCACAGATACGCAGTATTTT
CDR3: CASSPMTSGSLTDTQYF

V: TRBV7-9
length: 12
D: -
J: TRBJ1-1
size: once
DNA: TGTGCCAGCAGCTTACGCCAGGATGAAGCTTTCTTT
CDR3: CASSLRQDEAFF

V: TRBV18
length: 13
D: -
J: TRBJ1-4
size: -
DNA: TGTGCCAGCTCACCGTCTATCAATGAAAAACTGTTTTTT
CDR3: CASSPSINEKLFF

V: TRBV2
length: 17
D: TRBD2
J: TRBJ2-2
size: -
DNA: TGTGCCAGCAGTGAAAGTTCACTAGCGAGTTACACCGGGGAGCTGTTTTTT
CDR3: CASSESSLASYTGELFF

V: TRBV18
length: 12
D: -
J: TRBJ1-1
size: -
DNA: TGTGCCAGCTCACCACCGGTTGGCAAGGCTTTCTTT
CDR3: CASSPPVGKAFF